This T cell receptor (beta chain) was profiled in a study of vaccination and CD4 T cells after COVID-19. Overall study context: Overlapping SARS-CoV-2, HCoV-NL63, HCoV-OC43 and HCoV-229E spike peptides stimulated the cells.

Treatment noted: roughly ten-day PBMC culture with coronavirus spike peptide pools or control peptides (ViraFEST assay). IL-2 at around 9.4 IU/ml and peptide pools at about 9.5 ug/ml were added to PBMCs cultured at roughly 2 million per well. A word on this clonotype: Its target is not known.

Cultured CD4+ T cell DNA was sequenced using the Oncomine TCR Beta short-read assay. MiXCR was run by TCRdb on the PCR reads, yielding one entry per CDR3 protein. The table shows approximately 8,800 distinct CDR3 sequences, with roughly 60% occurring only once. Germline assignment: CDR1 SGHTA and CDR2 FQGNSA. The CDR3 loop spans 12 amino acids. V was cut by 5 bases and J by 6 bases, with 7 bases left in between. The V and J genes are TRBV7-2 and TRBJ2-2, with D uncertain. The sequencing input was CD4+ T cells from blood, cultured in vitro. This sequence was found in a human donor who had recovered from COVID-19. The CDR3 spells CASSPVAGELFF. DNA for the CDR3: TGTGCCAGCAGCCCGGTCGCCGGGGAGCTGTTTTTT.